The clone carrying this T cell receptor beta chain was seen many times. Its antigen is not known. Germline V gene data show CDR1 as SGHRS and CDR2 as YFSETQ. There are 15 residues in the CDR3. V was trimmed by 2 bases and J by 0 bases, leaving 10 bases between them. Healthy Caucasian individuals made up all the donors. A universal primer site came from template switching; cDNA carried unique molecular identifiers. TCRdb used MiXCR to reprocess the 5' RACE reads, holding one entry per CDR3 protein. The table includes about 890,000 distinct CDR3 sequences, approximately 13% detected once. This record belongs to a study of identical twins. Study conclusions and caveats: Cord blood's abundant beta clonotypes had fewer insertions, unlike memory repertoires. Invariant cells of the MAIT and iNKT types might have partly distorted the zero-insertion analyses.

Another study also made use of these data, one on yellow fever vaccine responses in identical twins.

The specimen sequenced was PBMCs. The chain links TRBV5-1 to TRBJ2-3, with D perhaps TRBD2 (5 bases). This TCR came from a woman aged 18-35 years in good health. CDR3: CASSFRGSSTDTQYF. CDR3 nucleotides: TGCGCCAGCAGCTTTCGAGGGTCTAGCACAGATACGCAGTATTTT.